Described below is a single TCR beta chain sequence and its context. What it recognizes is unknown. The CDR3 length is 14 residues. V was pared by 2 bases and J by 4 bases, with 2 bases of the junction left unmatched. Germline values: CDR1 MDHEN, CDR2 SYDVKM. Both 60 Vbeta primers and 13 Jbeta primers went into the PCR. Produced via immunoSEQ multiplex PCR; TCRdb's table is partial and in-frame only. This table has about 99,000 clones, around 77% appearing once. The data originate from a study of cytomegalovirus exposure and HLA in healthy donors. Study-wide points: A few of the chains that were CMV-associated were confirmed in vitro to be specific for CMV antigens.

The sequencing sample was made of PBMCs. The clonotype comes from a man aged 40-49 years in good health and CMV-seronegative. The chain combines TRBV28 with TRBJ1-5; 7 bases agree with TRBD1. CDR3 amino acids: CASSLNRGNQPQHF. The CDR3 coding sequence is TGTGCCAGCAGTTTAAACAGGGGTAATCAGCCCCAGCATTTT. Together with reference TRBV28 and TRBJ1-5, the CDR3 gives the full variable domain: DVKVTQSSRYLVKRTGEKVFLECVQDMDHENMFWYRQDPGLGLRLIYFSYDVKMKEKGDIPEGYSVSREKKERFSLILESASTNQTSMYLCASSLNRGNQPQHFGDGTRLSIL.